This T cell receptor (beta chain) stems from a study of shared clonotypes between healthy human individuals. The study, taken as a whole, reports: Between a few donors, naive CD4 clonotypes were shared at a level of around 5.2%.

Regarding this clone: Antigen specificity is unknown.

Assay: immunoSEQ multiplex PCR; the TCRdb copy retains only in-frame clones and omits some. This repertoire shows roughly 2 million clones, under 97% found once; its top ten account for 0.1% to 0.15%. Sequencing was carried out using naive CD4+ T cells sorted from blood. As for subset: CD45RA+ positively selected. This TCR was recovered from a man between 18 and 35 years old in good health.

CDR3 in DNA: TGTGCCAGCCGCGCTACGGTGGGCTACACCTTC. It encodes CASRATVGYTF. The chain carries TRBV6-5 and TRBJ1-2; no reliable D call. The ends were cut back, 8 bases at V and 8 bases at J, with 12 bases in the middle. The CDR3 runs 11 residues. Looked up from germline, CDR1 is MNHEY and CDR2 is SVGAGI.